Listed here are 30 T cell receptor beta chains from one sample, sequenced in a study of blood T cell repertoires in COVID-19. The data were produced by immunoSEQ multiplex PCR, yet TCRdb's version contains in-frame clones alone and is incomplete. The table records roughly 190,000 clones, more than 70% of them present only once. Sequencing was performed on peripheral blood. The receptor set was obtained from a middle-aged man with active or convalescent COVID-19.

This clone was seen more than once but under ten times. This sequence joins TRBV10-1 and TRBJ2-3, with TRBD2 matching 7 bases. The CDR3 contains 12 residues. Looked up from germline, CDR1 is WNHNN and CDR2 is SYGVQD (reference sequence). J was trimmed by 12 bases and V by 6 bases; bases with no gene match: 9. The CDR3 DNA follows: TGCGCCAGCAGAGACTGGAGCGGGACCCAGTATTTT. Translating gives CASRDWSGTQYF.

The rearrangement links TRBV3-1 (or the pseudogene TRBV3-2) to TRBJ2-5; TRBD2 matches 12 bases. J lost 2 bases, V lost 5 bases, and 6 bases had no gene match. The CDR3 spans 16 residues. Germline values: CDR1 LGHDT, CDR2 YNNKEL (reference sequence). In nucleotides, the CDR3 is TGTGCCAGCAGCTTTCGGACTAGCGGGGTTCAAGAGACCCAGTACTTC. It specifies CASSFRTSGVQETQYF.

The CDR3 region has the DNA TGTGCCAGCAGCTTAGGGGCAGGGCGACCCCTCCACTTT. Residues: CASSLGAGRPLHF. This chain links TRBV7-9 with TRBJ1-6, with TRBD1 as a possible D gene (5 bases). CDR1 SEHNR and CDR2 FQNEAQ come from the germline V gene (reference sequence). The CDR3 totals 13 residues. Trimming shortened V by 1 base and J by 12 bases, and 10 bases separated the two germline ends.

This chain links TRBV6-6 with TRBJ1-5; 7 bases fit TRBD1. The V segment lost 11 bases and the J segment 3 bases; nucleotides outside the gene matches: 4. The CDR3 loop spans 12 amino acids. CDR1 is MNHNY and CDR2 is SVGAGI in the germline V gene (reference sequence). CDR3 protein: CAGGTVNQPQHF. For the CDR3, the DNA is TGTGCCGGGGGGACAGTCAATCAGCCCCAGCATTTT.

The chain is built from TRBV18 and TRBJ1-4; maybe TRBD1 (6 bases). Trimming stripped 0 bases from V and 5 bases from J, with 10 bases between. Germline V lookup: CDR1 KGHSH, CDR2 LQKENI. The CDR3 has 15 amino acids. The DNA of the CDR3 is TGTGCCAGCTCACCACCGACAGGCCTGAATGAAAAACTGTTTTTT. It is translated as CASSPPTGLNEKLFF.

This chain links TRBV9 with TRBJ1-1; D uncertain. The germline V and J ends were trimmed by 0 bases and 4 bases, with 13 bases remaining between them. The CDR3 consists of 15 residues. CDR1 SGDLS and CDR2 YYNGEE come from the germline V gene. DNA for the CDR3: TGTGCCAGCAGCGTAGCTACGGGTGGGAGCACTGAAGCTTTCTTT. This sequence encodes CASSVATGGSTEAFF.

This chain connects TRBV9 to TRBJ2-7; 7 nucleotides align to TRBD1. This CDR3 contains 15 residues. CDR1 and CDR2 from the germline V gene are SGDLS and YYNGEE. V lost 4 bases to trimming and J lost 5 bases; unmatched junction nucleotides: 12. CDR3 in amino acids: CASSPNRQGWDEQYF. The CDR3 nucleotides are TGTGCCAGCAGCCCCAACCGACAGGGCTGGGACGAGCAGTACTTC. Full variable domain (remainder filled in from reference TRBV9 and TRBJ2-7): DSGVTQTPKHLITATGQRVTLRCSPRSGDLSVYWYQQSLDQGLQFLIQYYNGEERAKGNILERFSAQQFPDLHSELNLSSLELGDSALYFCASSPNRQGWDEQYFGPGTRLTVT.

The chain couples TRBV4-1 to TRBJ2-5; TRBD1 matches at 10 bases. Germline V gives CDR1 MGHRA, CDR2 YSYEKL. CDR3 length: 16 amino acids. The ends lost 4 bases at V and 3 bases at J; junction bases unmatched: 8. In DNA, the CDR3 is TGCGCCAGCAGCCGCGGTATCGGGACAGGGGAAGAGACCCAGTACTTC. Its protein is CASSRGIGTGEETQYF.

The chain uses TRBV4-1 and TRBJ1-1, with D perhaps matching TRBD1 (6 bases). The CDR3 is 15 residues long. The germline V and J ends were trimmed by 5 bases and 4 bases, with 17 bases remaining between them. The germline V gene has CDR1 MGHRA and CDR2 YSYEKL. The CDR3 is CASSVIQGGGTEAFF. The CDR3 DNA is TGCGCCAGCAGCGTAATACAGGGTGGCGGCACTGAAGCTTTCTTT.

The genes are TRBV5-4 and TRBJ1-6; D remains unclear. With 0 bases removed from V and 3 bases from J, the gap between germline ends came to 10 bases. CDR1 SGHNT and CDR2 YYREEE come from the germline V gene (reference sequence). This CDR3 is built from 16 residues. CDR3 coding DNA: TGTGCCAGCAGCTTGGCCGCGGAAGTCTATAATTCACCCCTCCACTTT. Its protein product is CASSLAAEVYNSPLHF.

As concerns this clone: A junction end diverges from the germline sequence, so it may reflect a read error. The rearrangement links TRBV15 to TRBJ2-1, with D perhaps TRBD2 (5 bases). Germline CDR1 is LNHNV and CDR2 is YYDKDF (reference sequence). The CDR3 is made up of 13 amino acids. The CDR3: CATLGRVNNEQLF. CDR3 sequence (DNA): TGTGCCACCCTCGGGCGGGTGAACAATGAGCAGCTCTTC.

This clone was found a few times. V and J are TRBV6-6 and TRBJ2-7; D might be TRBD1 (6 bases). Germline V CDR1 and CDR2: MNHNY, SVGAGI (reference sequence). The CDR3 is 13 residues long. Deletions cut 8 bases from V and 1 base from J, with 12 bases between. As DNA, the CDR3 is TGTGCCAGCGGAAGACAGGAATCCTACGAGCAGTACTTC. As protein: CASGRQESYEQYF.

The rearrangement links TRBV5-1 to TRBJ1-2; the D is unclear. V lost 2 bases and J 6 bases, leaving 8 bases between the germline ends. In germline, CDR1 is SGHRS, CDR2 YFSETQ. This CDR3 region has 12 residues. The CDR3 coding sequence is TGCGCCAGCAGCTTCGAAGGAGATGGCTACACCTTC. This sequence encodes CASSFEGDGYTF.

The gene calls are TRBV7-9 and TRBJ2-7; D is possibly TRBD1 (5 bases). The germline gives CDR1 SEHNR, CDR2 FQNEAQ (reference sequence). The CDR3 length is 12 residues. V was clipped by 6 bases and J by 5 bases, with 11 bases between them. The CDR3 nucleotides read TGTGCCAGCAGGTACCAGGGTCACGAGCAGTACTTC. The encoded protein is CASRYQGHEQYF.

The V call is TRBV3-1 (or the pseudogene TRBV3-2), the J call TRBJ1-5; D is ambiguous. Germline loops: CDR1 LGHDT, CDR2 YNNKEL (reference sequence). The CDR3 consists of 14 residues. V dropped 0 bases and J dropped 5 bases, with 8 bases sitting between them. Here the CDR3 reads CASSQEVRDQPQHF. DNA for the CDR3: TGTGCCAGCAGCCAAGAGGTGAGGGATCAGCCCCAGCATTTT.

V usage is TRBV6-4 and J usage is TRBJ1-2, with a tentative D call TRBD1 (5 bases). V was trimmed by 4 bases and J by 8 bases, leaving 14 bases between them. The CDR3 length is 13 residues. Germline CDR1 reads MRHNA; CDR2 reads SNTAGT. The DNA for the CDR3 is TGTGCCAGCAGTGGGGAACTGCGGGGGGGCTACACCTTC. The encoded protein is CASSGELRGGYTF.

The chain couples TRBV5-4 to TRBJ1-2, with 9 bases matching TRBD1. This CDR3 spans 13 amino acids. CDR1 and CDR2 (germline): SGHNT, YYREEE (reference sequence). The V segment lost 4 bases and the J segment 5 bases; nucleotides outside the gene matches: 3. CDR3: CASSPGTGYGYTF. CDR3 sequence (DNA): TGTGCCAGCAGCCCCGGGACAGGGTATGGCTACACCTTC.

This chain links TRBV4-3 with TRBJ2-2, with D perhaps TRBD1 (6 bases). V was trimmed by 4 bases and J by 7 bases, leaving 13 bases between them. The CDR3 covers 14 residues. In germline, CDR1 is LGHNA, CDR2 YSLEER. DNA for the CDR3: TGCGCCAGCAGCCTTGCAGGGGCGGTCGGGGAGCTGTTTTTT. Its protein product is CASSLAGAVGELFF.

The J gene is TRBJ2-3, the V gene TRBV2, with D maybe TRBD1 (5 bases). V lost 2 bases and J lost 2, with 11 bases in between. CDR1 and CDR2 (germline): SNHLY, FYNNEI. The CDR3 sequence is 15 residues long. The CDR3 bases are TGTGCCAGCAGTGAAACAGGCATCAACACAGATACGCAGTATTTT. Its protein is CASSETGINTDTQYF.

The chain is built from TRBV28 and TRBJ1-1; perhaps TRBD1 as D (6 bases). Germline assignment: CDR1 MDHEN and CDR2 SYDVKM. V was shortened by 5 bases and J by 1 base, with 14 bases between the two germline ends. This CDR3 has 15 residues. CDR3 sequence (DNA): TGTGCCAGCAGTGAAACCGGGACAAGGAACACTGAAGCTTTCTTT. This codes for CASSETGTRNTEAFF. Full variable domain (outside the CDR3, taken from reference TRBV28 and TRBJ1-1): DVKVTQSSRYLVKRTGEKVFLECVQDMDHENMFWYRQDPGLGLRLIYFSYDVKMKEKGDIPEGYSVSREKKERFSLILESASTNQTSMYLCASSETGTRNTEAFFGQGTRLTVV.

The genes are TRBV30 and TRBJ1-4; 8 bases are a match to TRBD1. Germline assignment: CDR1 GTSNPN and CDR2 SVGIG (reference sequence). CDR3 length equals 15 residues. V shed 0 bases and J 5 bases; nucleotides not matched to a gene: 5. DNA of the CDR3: TGTGCCTGGAGTGTACTAGGGACAGGAAATGAAAAACTGTTTTTT. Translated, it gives CAWSVLGTGNEKLFF.

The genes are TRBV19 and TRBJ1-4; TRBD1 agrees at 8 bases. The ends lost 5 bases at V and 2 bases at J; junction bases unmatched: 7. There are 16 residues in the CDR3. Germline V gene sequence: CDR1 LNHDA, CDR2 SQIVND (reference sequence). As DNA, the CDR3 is TGTGCCAGTAGTTTAAACAGGGGGACGACTAATGAAAAACTGTTTTTT. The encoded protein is CASSLNRGTTNEKLFF.

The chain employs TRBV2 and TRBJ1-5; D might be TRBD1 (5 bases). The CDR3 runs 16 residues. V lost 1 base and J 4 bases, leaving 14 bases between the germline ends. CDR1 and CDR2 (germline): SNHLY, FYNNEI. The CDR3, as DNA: TGTGCCAGCAGTGAAGTATCAGGGCTAGGAAATCAGCCCCAGCATTTT. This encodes CASSEVSGLGNQPQHF.

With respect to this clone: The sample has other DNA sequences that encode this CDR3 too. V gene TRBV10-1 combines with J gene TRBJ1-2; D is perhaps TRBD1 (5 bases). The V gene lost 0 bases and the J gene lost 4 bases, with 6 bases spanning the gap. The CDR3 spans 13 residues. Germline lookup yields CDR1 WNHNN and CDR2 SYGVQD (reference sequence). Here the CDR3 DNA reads TGCGCCAGCAGTGAGTCAGGGGTCTATGGCTACACCTTC. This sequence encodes CASSESGVYGYTF.

The CDR3 DNA reads TGTGCCAGCAGCGTAGTAGGGACAGGGACTTACACCTTC. This sequence encodes CASSVVGTGTYTF. The chain carries TRBV9 and TRBJ1-2; TRBD1 matches at 9 bases. J lost 11 bases, V lost 0 bases, and 5 bases had no gene match. Per the germline V gene, CDR1 is SGDLS and CDR2 is YYNGEE. There are 13 residues in the CDR3.

CDR3 sequence (DNA): TGTGCCAGCAGCCAGTATCCCAGGGGGCGGGAGACCCAGTACTTC. Amino acid sequence: CASSQYPRGRETQYF. The chain uses TRBV3-1 (or the pseudogene TRBV3-2) and TRBJ2-5, with 8 nucleotides matching TRBD1. The CDR3 length is 15 residues. V was pared by 3 bases and J by 5 bases, with 8 bases of the junction left unmatched. Germline assignment: CDR1 LGHDT and CDR2 YNNKEL (reference sequence).

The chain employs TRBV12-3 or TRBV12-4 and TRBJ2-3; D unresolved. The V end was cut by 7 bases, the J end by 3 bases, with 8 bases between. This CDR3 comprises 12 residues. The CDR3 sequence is CASTPRTDTQYF. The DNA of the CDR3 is TGTGCCAGCACCCCTCGGACAGATACGCAGTATTTT.

CDR3 nucleotides: TGTGCCACCGCCCGTTTGGAGAATTCACCCCTCCACTTT. Encoded protein: CATARLENSPLHF. The rearrangement joins TRBV15 to TRBJ1-6; D remains unclear. This CDR3 is 13 amino acids long. The V and J ends lost 8 bases and 7 bases respectively, with 12 bases between them. From germline, CDR1 is LNHNV and CDR2 YYDKDF (reference sequence).

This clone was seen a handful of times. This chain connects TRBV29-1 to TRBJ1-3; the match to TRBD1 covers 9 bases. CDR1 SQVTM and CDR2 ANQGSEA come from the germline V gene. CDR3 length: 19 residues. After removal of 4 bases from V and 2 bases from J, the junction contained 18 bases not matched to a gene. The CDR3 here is CSVAPAPPGQGSPGNTIYF. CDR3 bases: TGCAGCGTTGCACCGGCCCCACCGGGACAGGGTAGCCCTGGAAACACCATATATTTT.

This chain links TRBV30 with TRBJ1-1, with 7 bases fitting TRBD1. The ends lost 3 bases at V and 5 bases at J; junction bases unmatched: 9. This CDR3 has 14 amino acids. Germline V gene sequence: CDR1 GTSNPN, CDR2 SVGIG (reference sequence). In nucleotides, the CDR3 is TGTGCCTGGAGCCTGACCGGGACAGATACTGAAGCTTTCTTT. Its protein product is CAWSLTGTDTEAFF.